This T cell receptor (beta chain) was captured by sequencing in a study of shared clonotypes between healthy human individuals. Sequenced by immunoSEQ multiplex PCR; TCRdb stores in-frame clones only, minus some. The sample gives 2 million to 3 million clones, 80% to 95% of which show up once; approximately 0.36% is in the top ten. The clonotype was recovered from a young man in good health. Some clones in this sample may be carry-over from other donors' samples. Specimen: naive CD4+ T cells from PBMCs. Subset meaning: CD45RA+ positively selected.

The CDR3: CASSLVGGSYTDTQYF. The CDR3 DNA reads as TGTGCCAGCAGCTTAGTAGGGGGCTCATACACAGATACGCAGTATTTT. The rearrangement uses TRBV7-9 and TRBJ2-3, with TRBD1 matching 7 bases. The V segment lost 1 base and the J segment 2 bases; nucleotides outside the gene matches: 6. Germline values: CDR1 SEHNR, CDR2 FQNEAQ (reference sequence). The CDR3 contains 16 residues. Drawing the rest from reference TRBV7-9 and TRBJ2-3, the complete variable domain is DTGVSQNPRHKITKRGQNVTFRCDPISEHNRLYWYRQTLGQGPEFLTYFQNEAQLEKSRLLSDRFSAERPKGSFSTLEIQRTEQGDSAMYLCASSLVGGSYTDTQYFGPGTRLTVL.